The text below deals with one TCR beta chain. These data come from a study of blood T cells in healthy people across ages. Germline V gives CDR1 DFQATT, CDR2 SNEGSKA (reference sequence). V shed 5 bases and J shed 4 bases, with 12 bases lying between them. The CDR3 sequence is 13 residues long. Staff drew roughly 10 milliliters of peripheral blood from each donor. Sample-barcoded 5' priming and a J-beta primer mix drove a second PCR of roughly 6 to 12 cycles. TCRdb re-analysed the 5' RACE reads in MiXCR, keeping a single row per CDR3 protein. Of roughly 700,000 distinct CDR3 sequences in the sample, around 49% are singletons; the top ten hold about 32%.

The sample consisted of blood. This clonotype was sampled from a woman in her sixties in good health. V and J are TRBV20-1 and TRBJ2-1; a possible D gene is TRBD1 (6 bases). The DNA for the CDR3 is TGCAGTGCTGGCCGGGACAAGTACAATGAGCAGTTCTTC. Translated, it gives CSAGRDKYNEQFF.